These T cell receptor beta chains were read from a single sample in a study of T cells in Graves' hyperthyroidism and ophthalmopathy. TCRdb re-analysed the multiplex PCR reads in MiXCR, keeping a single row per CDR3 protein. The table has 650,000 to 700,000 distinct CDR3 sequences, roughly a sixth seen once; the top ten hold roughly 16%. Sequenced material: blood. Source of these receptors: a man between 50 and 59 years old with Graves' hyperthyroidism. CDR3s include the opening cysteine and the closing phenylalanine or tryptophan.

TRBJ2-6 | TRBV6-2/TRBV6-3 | CATNPNAGANVLTF
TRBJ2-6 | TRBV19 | CASTPQASGANVLTF
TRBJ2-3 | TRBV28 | CASTRGGGIRSDTQYF
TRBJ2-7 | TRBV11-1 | CASSLSSGQGAYEQYF
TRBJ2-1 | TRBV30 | CAQGGSSYNEQFF
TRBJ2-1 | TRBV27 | CASTQLAGLNEQFF
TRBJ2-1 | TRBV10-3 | CAIQGDPYNEQFF
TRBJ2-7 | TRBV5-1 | CASSLFRASGSYEQYF
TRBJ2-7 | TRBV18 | CASSISGRGNEQYF
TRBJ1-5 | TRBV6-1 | CAGGLGNQPQHF
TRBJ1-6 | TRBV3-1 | CASSQEGTGGNSPLHF
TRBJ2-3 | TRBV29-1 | CSVKDRSSTDTQYF
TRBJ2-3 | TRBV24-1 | CATSDPVGGAYTDTQYF
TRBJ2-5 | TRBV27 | CASSGVASGRGETQYF
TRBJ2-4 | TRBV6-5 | CASSYEINIQYF
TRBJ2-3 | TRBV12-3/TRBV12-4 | CASSSPDGDTQYF
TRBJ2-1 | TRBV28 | CASSFPLSRGYSYNEQFF
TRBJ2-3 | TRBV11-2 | CASSTNRGLDTQYF
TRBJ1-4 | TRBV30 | CAWSFATNEKLFF
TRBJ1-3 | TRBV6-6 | CASSYGTGRNTIYF
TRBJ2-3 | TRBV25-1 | CASSPRTGGLADTQYF
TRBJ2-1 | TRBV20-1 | CSALAGRDEQFF
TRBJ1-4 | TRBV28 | CASSPQTLEKLFF
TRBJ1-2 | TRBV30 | CAWSEGGNYGYTF
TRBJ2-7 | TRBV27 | CASSLLNGPLEGEQYF
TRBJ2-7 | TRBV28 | CASRWDGSYEQYF
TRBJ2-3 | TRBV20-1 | CSAGAEASTDTQYF